Included here is one T cell receptor beta chain sequence, with context. Data came from immunoSEQ multiplex PCR; TCRdb stores just in-frame clones and leaves some out. The repertoire holds about 87,000 clones, with around nine tenths as singletons. CDR3 length: 14 amino acids. V shed 4 bases and J 5 bases; nucleotides not matched to a gene: 5. Germline V lookup: CDR1 SGHDN, CDR2 FVKESK. These data are taken from a study of blood T cell repertoires in COVID-19. Sequencing was carried out using peripheral blood. This clonotype was sampled from a man between 40 and 49 years old with acute or convalescent COVID-19. This chain uses TRBV14 with TRBJ2-5; 9 nucleotides line up with TRBD2. In DNA form, the CDR3 reads TGTGCCAGCAGCCTAGCGGGGGCAGGGGAGACCCAGTACTTC. This encodes CASSLAGAGETQYF. Supplemented by reference TRBV14 and TRBJ2-5, the full variable domain reads EAGVTQFPSHSVIEKGQTVTLRCDPISGHDNLYWYRRVMGKEIKFLLHFVKESKQDESGMPNNRFLAERTGGTYSTLKVQPAELEDSGVYFCASSLAGAGETQYFGPGTRLLVL.